Listed below are T cell receptor beta chains from one sample, sequenced in a study of cytomegalovirus exposure and HLA in healthy donors. Assay: immunoSEQ multiplex PCR; the TCRdb copy retains only in-frame clones and omits some. The sample records under 100,000 clones, more than 60% being singletons. Sequencing was performed on PBMCs. The receptors were sampled from a human donor in good health. CDR3s include the opening cysteine and the closing phenylalanine or tryptophan. D genes are given only for firm matches. Size values are once, few and many counts, or a class for expanded clones, and some rows have none.

>TRBJ1-1|-|TRBV19|-
TGTGCCAGTAGCCAGTTAGACGGGGGGGGAAACACTGAAGCTTTCTTT
CASSQLDGGGNTEAFF
>TRBJ1-2|-|TRBV2|-
TGTGCCAGCAGTGAAGCGCTGCCTAGAAACTACTATGGCTACACCTTC
CASSEALPRNYYGYTF
>TRBJ1-5|-|TRBV6-1|-
TGTGCCAGCAGTGAAGATGGGTGGAGGAGCAATCAGCCCCAGCATTTT
CASSEDGWRSNQPQHF
>TRBJ2-2|TRBD2|TRBV7-8|-
TGTGCCAGCAGCCCGCGAGCCGGGACTAGCGGGGGGGCAGGCGGGGAGCTGTTTTTT
CASSPRAGTSGGAGGELFF
>TRBJ2-7|TRBD1|TRBV6-5|-
TGTGCCAGCAGACAGGGGTTGAATTACGAGCAGTACTTC
CASRQGLNYEQYF
>TRBJ1-5|-|TRBV19|-
TGTGCCAGTAGTCTGGACATTACGAGCAATCAGCCCCAGCATTTT
CASSLDITSNQPQHF
>TRBJ1-1|TRBD1|TRBV18|-
TGTGCCAGCTCACCAGGGACAGGCGAGATGGCTGAAGCTTTCTTT
CASSPGTGEMAEAFF
>TRBJ2-7|-|TRBV4-1|-
TGCGCCAGCAGCCGAGACCTTTCCTACGAGCAGTACTTC
CASSRDLSYEQYF
>TRBJ1-2|TRBD1|TRBV4-1|few
TGCGCCAGCAGCCAAGTAGCAGGGGGCGACTATGGCTACACCTTC
CASSQVAGGDYGYTF
>TRBJ2-4|TRBD2|TRBV4-3|few
TGCGCCAGCAGCCTCGGACTAGCGGAAAACATTCAGTACTTC
CASSLGLAENIQYF
>TRBJ1-1|-|TRBV5-5|-
TGTGCCAGCAGCTTGGAAGTCACAGGGTACACTGAAGCTTTCTTT
CASSLEVTGYTEAFF
>TRBJ2-7|TRBD1|TRBV7-9|-
TGTGCCAGCAGCTCGGCCAGACAGGGAGACGAGCAGTACTTC
CASSSARQGDEQYF
>TRBJ2-5|-|TRBV5-4|-
TGTGCCAGCAGCCAAAGAGAATTACAAGAGACCCAGTACTTC
CASSQRELQETQYF
>TRBJ1-5|-|TRBV5-1|-
TGCGCCAGCAGCTTGTATTCAGGGGCAGGGCAGCCCCAGCATTTT
CASSLYSGAGQPQHF
>TRBJ2-3|-|TRBV7-2|-
TGTGCCAGCAGCTTAGACAACACAGATACGCAGTATTTT
CASSLDNTDTQYF
>TRBJ2-1|-|TRBV6-4|few
TGTGCCAGCAGTGACTCGACTAGCTACAATGAGCAGTTCTTC
CASSDSTSYNEQFF
>TRBJ1-4|-|TRBV7-9|-
TGTGCCAGCACCTACGAAGGAAAGAGGGTTGAAAAACTGTTTTTT
CASTYEGKRVEKLFF
>TRBJ2-7|TRBD2|TRBV6-5|-
TGTGCCAGCGGCATAGCGGGGGGCGGCTACGAGCAGTACTTC
CASGIAGGGYEQYF
>TRBJ1-5|-|TRBV2|-
TGTGCCAGCAGTGACAGGACAAGGGCTCAGCCCCAGCATTTT
CASSDRTRAQPQHF
>TRBJ2-3|TRBD2|TRBV4-1|-
TGCGCCAGCAGCCAAGATAGGGACTACGAAACAGATACGCAGTATTTT
CASSQDRDYETDTQYF
>TRBJ2-5|-|TRBV5-8|-
TGTGCCAGCAGCTTCGTGACTAGGGAGGAGACCCAGTACTTC
CASSFVTREETQYF
>TRBJ1-1|-|TRBV29-1|-
TGCAGCGTTGAAGGCCAGGGCATTGAAGCTTTCTTT
CSVEGQGIEAFF
>TRBJ1-5|-|TRBV2|-
TGTGCCAGCAGTGAAGCTCGTATCCCTAATCAGCCCCAGCATTTT
CASSEARIPNQPQHF
>TRBJ2-1|TRBD2|TRBV2|-
TGTGCCAGCAGTGGATCAAGCGGGGGACACAATGAGCAGTTCTTC
CASSGSSGGHNEQFF
>TRBJ2-2|-|TRBV5-6|-
TGTGCCAGCAGCTTGTCCGGCGGGACCGGGGAGCTGTTTTTT
CASSLSGGTGELFF
>TRBJ2-2|-|TRBV7-9|-
TGTGCCAGCAGCCCCACAGAAACCGGGGAGCTGTTTTTT
CASSPTETGELFF
>TRBJ2-5|-|TRBV5-4|-
TGTGCCAGCAGCCGAACCGGACTCTCCCAAGAGACCCAGTACTTC
CASSRTGLSQETQYF
>TRBJ1-2|TRBD1|TRBV4-3|-
TGCGCCAGCAGCCATGCTATCCCAGGGGGTGGCTACACCTTC
CASSHAIPGGGYTF
>TRBJ2-2|-|TRBV5-1|-
TGCGCCAGCTTGAGGGGGGGGGAGCTGTTTTTT
CASLRGGELFF
>TRBJ2-7|-|TRBV7-7|-
TGTGCCAGCAGCTTATGGGAGAACTACGAGCAGTACTTC
CASSLWENYEQYF
>TRBJ2-7|-|TRBV27|-
TGTGCCAGCAGTTTATTTCCGCAGGGGCTCTACGAGCAGTACTTC
CASSLFPQGLYEQYF
>TRBJ2-3|-|TRBV2|-
TGTGCCAGCAGTGATCAACAGGGCTGGACAGATACGCAGTATTTT
CASSDQQGWTDTQYF
>TRBJ2-3|-|TRBV7-9|-
TGTGCCAGCAGCGCGACAGATACGCAGTATTTT
CASSATDTQYF
>TRBJ2-3|TRBD1|TRBV5-1|-
TGCGCCAGCAGTGTTAGACAGGGGAGAGATACGCAGTATTTT
CASSVRQGRDTQYF
>TRBJ2-3|-|TRBV4-1|few
TGCGCCAGCAGCCAAGATTTAGGAGGATTTACTAGCACAGATACGCAGTATTTT
CASSQDLGGFTSTDTQYF
>TRBJ1-1|TRBD1|TRBV29-1|-
TGCAGCGTTGACCAGGGGGGTGAAGCTTTCTTT
CSVDQGGEAFF
>TRBJ1-4|-|TRBV4-1|few
TGCGCCAGCAGCCCTTACGTACGCTCGGGCTTCACGAGGAGGAAACTGTTTTTT
CASSPYVRSGFTRRKLFF
>TRBJ1-5|-|TRBV6-1|-
TGTGCCAGCAGTGAAACCCTCTATAGGGGCCCGGCTCAGGACAGATTTAGCAATCAGCCCCAGCATTTT
CASSETLYRGPAQDRFSNQPQHF
>TRBJ2-3|-|TRBV19|-
TGTGCCAGTATTGGCAGGGAAACAGATACGCAGTATTTT
CASIGRETDTQYF
>TRBJ1-1|-|TRBV6-6|-
TGTGCCAGCAGTTACCCGACAGGGAACACTGAAGCTTTCTTT
CASSYPTGNTEAFF
>TRBJ1-3|-|TRBV14|-
TGTGCCAGCAGCCAAGGTTATGGAGACTCTGGAAACACCATATATTTT
CASSQGYGDSGNTIYF
>TRBJ1-1|-|TRBV9|-
TGTGCCAGCAGCGTAGGGGAGGGGCGGGGAAGCATGAACACTGAAGCTTTCTTT
CASSVGEGRGSMNTEAFF
>TRBJ1-5|-|TRBV7-9|-
TGTGCCAGCAGCGCCAGCGGTAGCAATCAGCCCCAGCATTTT
CASSASGSNQPQHF
>TRBJ1-1|TRBD1|TRBV6-1|-
TGTGCCAGCAGTGTTCGGGGGACAGAGAACACTGAAGCTTTCTTT
CASSVRGTENTEAFF
>TRBJ2-5|TRBD2|TRBV13|-
TGTGCCAGCAGCTTAGACGGGGGGGAACAAGAGACCCAGTACTTC
CASSLDGGEQETQYF
>TRBJ2-3|-|TRBV4-3|few
TGCGCCAGCAGCCTAAGCGTAGAGCGCACAGATACGCAGTATTTT
CASSLSVERTDTQYF